This T cell receptor beta chain was recovered during a study of T cells after yellow fever vaccination. The wider study: Fractions with few cells were prepared using SMART-Seq v4 Ultra Low Input.

TCRdb re-derived calls from the 5' RACE reads in MiXCR, one entry per CDR3 protein. The table includes 300,000 to 450,000 distinct CDR3 sequences, 6% to 8% detected once. V was clipped by 1 base and J by 8 bases, with 9 bases between them. This CDR3 has 13 residues. Germline lookup yields CDR1 SGHNT and CDR2 YENEEA. Findings and limits, study-wide: Researchers noted that a small share of clonotypes showed up in both CD4 and CD8 compartments.

This clonotype was observed a few times. As yet, its antigen is unknown. The gene calls are TRBV11-3 and TRBJ2-4; D not resolved. This TCR came from a man younger than 40 who received the YFV17D yellow fever vaccine. This sample comprised PBMCs, obtained 5 days after the yellow fever booster vaccination. The CDR3 bases are TGTGCCAGCAGCTTAGGTGGGGTGGACATTCAGTACTTC. Amino acid sequence: CASSLGGVDIQYF.